This T cell receptor (beta chain) derives from a study of cytomegalovirus exposure and HLA in healthy donors. This clone was picked up a small number of times. The antigen is unknown. With 60 Vbeta and 13 Jbeta primers, the PCR was carried out. The data were produced by immunoSEQ multiplex PCR, yet TCRdb's version contains in-frame clones alone and is incomplete. The table includes some 120,000 clones, 75% to 85% detected once. Study-level points and caveats: Some highly shared sequence variants likely arose as a pipeline artifact. Upon later analysis, TCR association rates were observed to vary by HLA locus, being highest for DRB1 and lowest for HLA-C.

Source material: PBMCs. The sequence derives from a man aged 35-49 years in good health and CMV-seronegative.

The CDR3 here is CASKASVSTDTQYF. The CDR3 DNA reads TGTGCCAGCAAGGCTAGCGTGAGCACAGATACGCAGTATTTT. The rearrangement links TRBV9 to TRBJ2-3; possible D gene TRBD2, 6 bases. CDR3 length: 14 amino acids. V lost 6 bases and J lost 0, with 11 bases in between. The germline V gene has CDR1 SGDLS and CDR2 YYNGEE.